A single TCR beta chain is shown here with its context. This sample was included in a study of shared clonotypes between healthy human individuals. Whole-study context: The people who gave samples were a couple of women and three men aged 18 to 49.

CD4+ cells yielded CD45RA+ naive and CD45RA-negative memory subsets. Trimming took 6 bases from V and 0 from J; bases not matched to a gene: 6. CDR1 and CDR2 (germline): MNHEY, SMNVEV (reference sequence). CDR3 length equals 15 residues. As originally analysed: Quality scores were absent from the junction-only immunoSEQ sequences, so filtering differed. The repertoire was sequenced with immunoSEQ multiplex PCR; TCRdb's copy has only in-frame clones and lacks some. The DNA was the basis for D and trimming; V, J and clone size are from that table. The sample consists of 300,000 to 400,000 clones, about 73% of them appearing once.

The clonotype comes from a man between 25 and 39 years old in good health. V gene TRBV27 combines with J gene TRBJ1-1, with 8 nucleotides matching TRBD1. Input material: memory CD4+ T cells sorted from blood. Specified subset: CD45RA-negative fraction. CDR3 DNA sequence: TGTGCCAGCAGCCACCGACAGGGGTTGAACACTGAAGCTTTCTTT. It yields the protein CASSHRQGLNTEAFF.